This T cell receptor (beta chain) is from a study of T cell repertoires in cytomegalovirus infection. This clonotype has only a few counts. Its antigen remains unknown. TCRdb recomputed calls from the reads with MiXCR, one row per CDR3 protein. The sample contains 740,000 or so distinct CDR3 sequences, roughly 35% of which appear only once. CDR1 and CDR2 from the germline V gene are DFQATT and SNEGSKA (reference sequence). This CDR3 contains 12 residues. V shed 5 bases, J shed 6 bases, and the junction held 2 bases outside the gene matches. Regarding the study as a whole: The ex vivo response showed dominance by HLA-C-restricted CMV-specific TCR beta clonotypes. Individuals carrying CMV plus the relevant HLA were identified by cumulative frequency of public TCR beta families.

V gene TRBV20-1 combines with J gene TRBJ1-5, with TRBD1 matching over 9 bases. The sequencing sample was made of PBMCs. This sequence was found in a human donor in good health (CMV status not recorded). Some clones in this sample may be carry-over from other donors' samples. CDR3 sequence (DNA): TGCAGTGCTGGACAGGGGCCTCAGCCCCAGCATTTT. Translation gives CSAGQGPQPQHF.